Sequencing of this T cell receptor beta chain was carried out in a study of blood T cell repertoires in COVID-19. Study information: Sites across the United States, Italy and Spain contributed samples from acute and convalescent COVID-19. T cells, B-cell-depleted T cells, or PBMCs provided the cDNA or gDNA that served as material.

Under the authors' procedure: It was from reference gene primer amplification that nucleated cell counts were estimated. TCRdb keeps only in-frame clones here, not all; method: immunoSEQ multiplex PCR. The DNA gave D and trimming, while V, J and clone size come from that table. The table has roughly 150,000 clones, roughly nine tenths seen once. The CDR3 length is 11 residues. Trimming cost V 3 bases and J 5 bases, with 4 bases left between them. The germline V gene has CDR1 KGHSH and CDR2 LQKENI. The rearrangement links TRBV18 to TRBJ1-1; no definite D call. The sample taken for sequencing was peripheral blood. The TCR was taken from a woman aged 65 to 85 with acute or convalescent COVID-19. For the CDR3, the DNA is TGTGCCAGCTCACCCGAGACTGAAGCTTTCTTT. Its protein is CASSPETEAFF. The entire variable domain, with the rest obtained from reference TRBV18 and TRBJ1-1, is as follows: NAGVMQNPRHLVRRRGQEARLRCSPMKGHSHVYWYRQLPEEGLKFMVYLQKENIIDESGMPKERFSAEFPKEGPSILRIQQVVRGDSAAYFCASSPETEAFFGQGTRLTVV.